This T cell receptor (beta chain) was retrieved from a study of T cells in Graves' hyperthyroidism and ophthalmopathy. Researchers amplified the TCR beta CDR3 regions from RNA transcripts. An initial round of RT-PCR targeting the TCR CDR3 relied on the HTBI primer set. Each CDR3 protein is one row after TCRdb ran MiXCR on the multiplex PCR reads. The top ten hold roughly 70% of the sample, which has hundreds of thousands of distinct CDR3 sequences, approximately 25% seen once. This clonotype was counted only a few times. Its specificity is not known. The CDR3 covers 16 residues. Germline V gene sequence: CDR1 DFQATT, CDR2 SNEGSKA (reference sequence). Trimming pared 0 bases from V and 1 base from J, leaving 14 bases between. PBMCs were derived from 7.5 to 10 ml fresh peripheral blood. The study, taken as a whole, reports: Model output signaled ophthalmopathy a median approximately 6 months ahead of onset. A model using 13 V-J features told ophthalmopathy apart from stable hyperthyroidism.

Sequencing was carried out using blood. This receptor was identified in a man aged 45-65 years with Graves' hyperthyroidism. The chain combines TRBV20-1 with TRBJ2-3; D is undetermined. In nucleotides, the CDR3 is TGCAGTGCTAGAGATCTTCACTATTCGGGCACAGATACGCAGTATTTT. Its protein is CSARDLHYSGTDTQYF.